Each of the 22 T cell receptor beta chains below was sequenced from the same sample in a study of Ad26.COV2.S vaccination and SARS-CoV-2 variants. TCRdb keeps only in-frame clones here, not all; method: immunoSEQ multiplex PCR. The table shows about 330,000 clones, with roughly nine tenths occurring only once. As to treatment: some 19 received Ad26.COV2.S at low or high dose, single or two shots; roughly five received placebo; per-sample allocation not given. Specimens were obtained on day 63 following the first vaccine or placebo injection. Sequences were derived from peripheral blood, sampled in a trial of Ad26.COV2.S vaccine versus placebo. The origin of the receptors is a person aged 18 to 59 who received the Ad26.COV2.S COVID-19 vaccine or a placebo.

The rearrangement uses TRBV19 and TRBJ1-2; tentative D call: TRBD1 (5 bases). The CDR3 is 13 amino acids. The V gene's germline CDR1 is LNHDA and CDR2 SQIVND (reference sequence). Trimming pared 7 bases from V and 7 bases from J, leaving 16 bases between. The CDR3 here is CASTFIQGGGYTF. CDR3 coding DNA: TGTGCCAGTACGTTTATCCAGGGAGGTGGCTACACCTTC.

The chain has TRBV11-2 and TRBJ2-1; D is ambiguous. Trimming pared 5 bases from V and 4 bases from J, leaving 12 bases between. The germline V gene encodes CDR1 SGHAT and CDR2 FQNNGV. This CDR3 is 14 amino acids long. DNA for the CDR3: TGTGCCAGCAGCCCCCCGGGTGGGTACAATGAGCAGTTCTTC. It specifies CASSPPGGYNEQFF.

The rearrangement links TRBV3-1 (or the pseudogene TRBV3-2) to TRBJ1-5, with 7 bases lining up with TRBD1. The CDR3 consists of 18 residues. V shed 0 bases, J shed 0 bases, and the junction held 8 bases outside the gene matches. Per germline, CDR1 LGHDT and CDR2 YNNKEL (reference sequence). CDR3 coding DNA: TGTGCCAGCAGCCAAGATGGGGACAGAGAGAATAGCAATCAGCCCCAGCATTTT. This translates into CASSQDGDRENSNQPQHF.

A note on this clone: A junction boundary mismatches the germline segment, possibly from a read error. The V gene is TRBV6-5, the J gene TRBJ2-2; 10 bases line up with TRBD1. The CDR3 is 16 amino acids. Germline CDR1 reads MNHEY; CDR2 reads SVGAGI. CDR3 coding DNA: TGTGCCAGCAGTTACAGGGGACAGGGGCAGTCCCGGGGAGCTGTTTTT. Amino acid sequence: CASSYRGQGQSRGAVF.

The chain joins TRBV14 to TRBJ2-1, with D maybe TRBD1 (6 bases). The germline V and J ends were trimmed by 6 bases and 3 bases, with 9 bases remaining between them. The CDR3 spans 13 residues. Germline values: CDR1 SGHDN, CDR2 FVKESK. CDR3 sequence: CASSKDSYNEQFF. CDR3 sequence (DNA): TGTGCCAGCAGTAAGGACAGCTACAATGAGCAGTTCTTC.

This rearrangement joins TRBV10-3 to TRBJ1-4; weak D call: TRBD1 (6 bases). CDR1 is ENHRY, CDR2 SYGVKD, per germline. Between the trimmed V and J ends, which lost 3 bases and 7 bases, there was a span of 9 bases. The CDR3 extends over 13 amino acids. CDR3 loop: CAISEGGGEKLFF. The CDR3 DNA follows: TGTGCCATCAGTGAAGGAGGGGGTGAAAAACTGTTTTTT.

V and J are TRBV29-1 and TRBJ2-3, with 11 bases matching TRBD1. Per germline, CDR1 SQVTM and CDR2 ANQGSEA. V was clipped by 6 bases and J by 1 base; unmatched bases: 30. The CDR3 runs 23 residues. CDR3 sequence (DNA): TGCAGCGTCAAACGCCCCCCGGGACAGGGGGTTAGCGGGCCCCTCTTGGGCACAGATACGCAGTATTTT. It encodes CSVKRPPGQGVSGPLLGTDTQYF.

V usage is TRBV7-2 and J usage is TRBJ1-1; TRBD1 matches 7 bases. The CDR3 extends over 13 amino acids. Germline lookup yields CDR1 SGHTA and CDR2 FQGNSA. With 5 bases clipped from V and 3 bases from J, the junction kept 3 bases outside the gene matches. CDR3 nucleotides: TGTGCCAGCAGCAGACAGGGTGACACTGAAGCTTTCTTT. Its protein is CASSRQGDTEAFF.

The V call is TRBV6-5, the J call TRBJ1-5; D is uncertain. V was shortened by 7 bases and J by 4 bases, with 8 bases between the two germline ends. The CDR3 contains 12 residues. Germline V gives CDR1 MNHEY, CDR2 SVGAGI. The CDR3: CASTSGNQPQHF. CDR3 in DNA: TGTGCCAGCACCTCGGGGAATCAGCCCCAGCATTTT.

This chain connects TRBV15 to TRBJ1-3; 7 bases fit TRBD1. CDR3 size: 16 residues. Germline V gene lookup returns CDR1 LNHNV and CDR2 YYDKDF (reference sequence). J lost 0 bases, V lost 3 bases, and 5 bases had no gene match. CDR3 DNA: TGTGCCACCAGCAGGGACAGGTTATACTCTGGAAACACCATATATTTT. Encoded protein: CATSRDRLYSGNTIYF.

V usage is TRBV11-2 and J usage is TRBJ1-5; no firm D call. The CDR3 loop spans 14 amino acids. The V end lost 0 bases, the J end lost 7 bases, and 10 bases lay between the germline ends. Germline V gene lookup returns CDR1 SGHAT and CDR2 FQNNGV. In nucleotides, the CDR3 is TGTGCCAGCAGCTTAGATCCGGCGGGCCAGCCCCAGCATTTT. Its translation: CASSLDPAGQPQHF. The complete variable domain, with remaining parts taken from reference TRBV11-2 and TRBJ1-5, reads EAGVAQSPRYKIIEKRQSVAFWCNPISGHATLYWYQQILGQGPKLLIQFQNNGVVDDSQLPKDRFSAERLKGVDSTLKIQPAKLEDSAVYLCASSLDPAGQPQHFGDGTRLSIL.

In regard to this clone: Other DNA variants within this sample encode the same CDR3. The CDR3 DNA is TGCGCCAGCAGCCAAGGCAGGGGGAGCTCTGGAAACACCATATATTTT. Protein: CASSQGRGSSGNTIYF. The rearrangement links TRBV4-1 to TRBJ1-3; TRBD1 matches at 7 bases. Germline V lookup: CDR1 MGHRA, CDR2 YSYEKL. Unmatched junction bases numbered 3, after V lost 1 base and J lost 0 bases. This CDR3 is 16 amino acids long.

The V call is TRBV19, the J call TRBJ2-3; 10 bases agree with TRBD1. Losses at the gene ends were 3 bases for V and 4 bases for J; bases not matched to a gene: 1. Germline V CDR1 and CDR2: LNHDA, SQIVND (reference sequence). The CDR3 length is 14 residues. Here the CDR3 reads CASSIGTGADTQYF. The DNA for the CDR3 is TGTGCCAGTAGTATTGGGACAGGGGCAGATACGCAGTATTTT. Full variable domain (missing parts from reference TRBV19 and TRBJ2-3): DGGITQSPKYLFRKEGQNVTLSCEQNLNHDAMYWYRQDPGQGLRLIYYSQIVNDFQKGDIAEGYSVSREKKESFPLTVTSAQKNPTAFYLCASSIGTGADTQYFGPGTRLTVL.

By share, this clone counts as medium-sized. The V call is TRBV5-4, the J call TRBJ2-3; 10 bases are a match to TRBD2. CDR3 size: 16 residues. Losses at the gene ends were 3 bases for V and 4 bases for J; bases not matched to a gene: 8. Germline V gene data show CDR1 as SGHNT and CDR2 as YYREEE (reference sequence). CDR3 sequence (DNA): TGTGCCAGCAGCTCACCCTCTAGCGGGAGTTCAGATACGCAGTATTTT. Its protein is CASSSPSSGSSDTQYF.

The V and J genes are TRBV2 and TRBJ2-7; D is unclear. From germline, CDR1 is SNHLY and CDR2 FYNNEI. Trimming took off 6 bases at V and 2 bases at J, with 11 bases between the two ends. This CDR3 is built from 13 residues. The chain's CDR3 is CASRTGTPYEQYF. The CDR3 DNA reads TGTGCCAGCAGGACCGGAACACCCTACGAGCAGTACTTC.

The V call is TRBV28, the J call TRBJ1-1; D is unclear. V lost 3 bases and J lost 4, with 12 bases in between. The CDR3 is 14 residues long. Germline V gene data show CDR1 as MDHEN and CDR2 as SYDVKM. The CDR3 region has the DNA TGTGCCAGCAGTTTGGTGAGGTGTCTCACTGAAGCTTTCTTT. As protein: CASSLVRCLTEAFF.

The rearrangement uses TRBV6-5 and TRBJ1-1, with D possibly being TRBD1 (5 bases). Germline V gene data show CDR1 as MNHEY and CDR2 as SVGAGI. The CDR3 contains 15 residues. Trimming left V 5 bases short and J 5 bases short, with 18 bases between. Here the CDR3 DNA reads TGTGCCAGCAGTCTCCAACCCTCAGGGCGGACTGAAGCTTTCTTT. Translating gives CASSLQPSGRTEAFF.

The rearrangement uses TRBV11-2 and TRBJ2-3; TRBD1 or TRBD2 may be the D gene (5 bases each). V gave up 3 bases and J gave up 3 bases, with 10 bases separating them. In germline, CDR1 is SGHAT, CDR2 FQNNGV. The CDR3 has 14 amino acids. CDR3: CASSFGTITDTQYF. CDR3 DNA: TGTGCCAGCAGCTTCGGGACCATTACAGATACGCAGTATTTT. Using reference TRBV11-2 and TRBJ2-3 for the parts outside the CDR3, the full variable domain is EAGVAQSPRYKIIEKRQSVAFWCNPISGHATLYWYQQILGQGPKLLIQFQNNGVVDDSQLPKDRFSAERLKGVDSTLKIQPAKLEDSAVYLCASSFGTITDTQYFGPGTRLTVL.

This rearrangement joins TRBV24-1 to TRBJ2-2, with D uncertain. Between the trimmed V and J ends, which lost 2 bases and 4 bases, there was a span of 4 bases. Germline V CDR1 and CDR2: KGHDR, SFDVKD. CDR3 length: 13 amino acids. As DNA, the CDR3 is TGTGCCACCAGTGATTACATCACCGGGGAGCTGTTTTTT. It encodes CATSDYITGELFF.

This chain joins TRBV18 and TRBJ1-3; no clear D gene. Germline CDR1 is KGHSH and CDR2 is LQKENI. V was cut by 2 bases and J by 5 bases, with 7 bases left in between. The CDR3 has 13 residues. The DNA of the CDR3 is TGTGCCAGCTCACCATACGGTCGAAACACCATATATTTT. This gives the protein CASSPYGRNTIYF.

The CDR3 nucleotides read TGCGCCAGCAGCACAGCTCCCGGGACACAATACAATGAGCAGTTCTTC. Amino acids: CASSTAPGTQYNEQFF. The chain combines TRBV5-1 with TRBJ2-1; D is possibly TRBD1 (6 bases). Trimming stripped 4 bases from V and 4 bases from J, with 18 bases between. Per the germline V gene, CDR1 is SGHRS and CDR2 is YFSETQ. The CDR3 covers 16 residues. The full variable domain, in which reference TRBV5-1 and TRBJ2-1 provide the parts outside the CDR3, is KAGVTQTPRYLIKTRGQQVTLSCSPISGHRSVSWYQQTPGQGLQFLFEYFSETQRNKGNFPGRFSGRQFSNSRSEMNVSTLELGDSALYLCASSTAPGTQYNEQFFGPGTRLTVL.

The CDR3 region is CASTNRGGQSTNEKLFF. Here the CDR3 DNA reads TGTGCCAGTACCAACCGTGGGGGGCAGTCAACTAATGAAAAACTGTTTTTT. The J gene is TRBJ1-4, the V gene TRBV19; D is perhaps TRBD1 (6 bases). Trimming stripped 7 bases from V and 0 bases from J, with 18 bases between. The CDR3 spans 17 residues. Germline loops: CDR1 LNHDA, CDR2 SQIVND (reference sequence). The full variable domain, with the rest looked up from reference TRBV19 and TRBJ1-4, is DGGITQSPKYLFRKEGQNVTLSCEQNLNHDAMYWYRQDPGQGLRLIYYSQIVNDFQKGDIAEGYSVSREKKESFPLTVTSAQKNPTAFYLCASTNRGGQSTNEKLFFGSGTQLSVL.